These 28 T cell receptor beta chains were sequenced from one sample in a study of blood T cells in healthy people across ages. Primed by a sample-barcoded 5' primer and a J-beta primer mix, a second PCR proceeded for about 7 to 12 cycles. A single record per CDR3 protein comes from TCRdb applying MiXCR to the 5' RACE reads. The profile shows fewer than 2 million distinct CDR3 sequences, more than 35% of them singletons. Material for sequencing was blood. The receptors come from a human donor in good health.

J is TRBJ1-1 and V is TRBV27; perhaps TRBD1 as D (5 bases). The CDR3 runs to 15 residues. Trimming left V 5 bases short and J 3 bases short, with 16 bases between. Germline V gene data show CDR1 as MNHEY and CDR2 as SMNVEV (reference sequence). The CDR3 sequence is CASSGWGGPDTEAFF. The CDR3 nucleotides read TGTGCCAGCAGTGGGTGGGGGGGACCGGACACTGAAGCTTTCTTT.

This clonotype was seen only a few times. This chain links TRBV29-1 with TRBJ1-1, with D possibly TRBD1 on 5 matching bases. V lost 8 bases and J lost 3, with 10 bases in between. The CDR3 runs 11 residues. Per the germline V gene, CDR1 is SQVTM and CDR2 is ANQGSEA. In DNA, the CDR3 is TGCAGCTCGGTAGGGGACACTGAAGCTTTCTTT. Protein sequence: CSSVGDTEAFF.

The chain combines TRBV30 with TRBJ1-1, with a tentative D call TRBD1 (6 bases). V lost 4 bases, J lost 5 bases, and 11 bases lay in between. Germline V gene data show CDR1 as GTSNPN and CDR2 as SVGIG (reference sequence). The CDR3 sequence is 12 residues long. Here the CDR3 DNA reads TGTGCCTGGATTAGGGGGGAGACTGAAGCTTTCTTT. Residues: CAWIRGETEAFF.

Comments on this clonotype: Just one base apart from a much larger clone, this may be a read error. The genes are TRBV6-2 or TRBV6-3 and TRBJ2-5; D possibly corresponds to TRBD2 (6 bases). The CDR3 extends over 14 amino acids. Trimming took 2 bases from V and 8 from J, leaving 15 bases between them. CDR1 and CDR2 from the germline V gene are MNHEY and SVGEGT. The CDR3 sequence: CASSYGGRGDTQYF. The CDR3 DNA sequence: TGTGCCAGCAGTTACGGCGGACGCGGGGACACCCAGTACTTC.

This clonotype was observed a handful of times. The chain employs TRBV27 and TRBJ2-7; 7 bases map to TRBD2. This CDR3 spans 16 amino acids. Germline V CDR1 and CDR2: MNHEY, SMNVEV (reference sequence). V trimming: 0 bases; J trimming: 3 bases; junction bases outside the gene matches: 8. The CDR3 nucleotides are TGTGCCAGCAGTTTATCGGGCGGGGGAACCCTCTACGAGCAGTACTTC. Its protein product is CASSLSGGGTLYEQYF.

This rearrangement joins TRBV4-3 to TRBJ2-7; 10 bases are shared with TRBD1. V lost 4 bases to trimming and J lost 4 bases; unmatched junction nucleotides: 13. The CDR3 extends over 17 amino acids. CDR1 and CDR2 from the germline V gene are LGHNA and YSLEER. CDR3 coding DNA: TGCGCCAGCAGCCCAGGACAGGGGGATGGTTGGGTTTACGAGCAGTACTTC. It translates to CASSPGQGDGWVYEQYF.

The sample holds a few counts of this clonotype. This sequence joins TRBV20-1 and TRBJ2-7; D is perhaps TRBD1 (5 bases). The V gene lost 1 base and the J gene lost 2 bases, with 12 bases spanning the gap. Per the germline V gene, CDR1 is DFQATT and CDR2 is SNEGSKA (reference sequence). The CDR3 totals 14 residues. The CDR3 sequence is CSARVSDRPYEQYF. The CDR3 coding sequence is TGCAGTGCTAGAGTGTCCGACAGACCCTACGAGCAGTACTTC.

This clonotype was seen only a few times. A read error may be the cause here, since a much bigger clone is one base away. The CDR3 bases are TGTGCCAGCAGTTACGGGACTAGCGGGGATAGCACAGATACGCAGTATTTT. Residues: CASSYGTSGDSTDTQYF. The chain couples TRBV6-6 to TRBJ2-3; TRBD2 aligns across 13 bases. The CDR3 extends over 17 amino acids. CDR1 is MNHNY and CDR2 is SVGAGI in the germline V gene (reference sequence). The V segment lost 2 bases and the J segment 0 bases; nucleotides outside the gene matches: 2.

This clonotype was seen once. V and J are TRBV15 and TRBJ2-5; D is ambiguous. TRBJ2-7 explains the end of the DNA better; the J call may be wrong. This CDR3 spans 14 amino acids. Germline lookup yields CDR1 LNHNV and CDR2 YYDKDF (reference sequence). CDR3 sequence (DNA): TGTGCCACCAGCGATTCTCCATCCCATTACGAGCAGTACTTC. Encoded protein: CATSDSPSHYEQYF.

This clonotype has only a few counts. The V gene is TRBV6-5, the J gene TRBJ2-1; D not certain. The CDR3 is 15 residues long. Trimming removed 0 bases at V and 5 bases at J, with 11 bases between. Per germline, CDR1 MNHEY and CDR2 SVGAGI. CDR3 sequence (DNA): TGTGCCAGCAGTTACTCTCCAGAACCCCACAATGAGCAGTTCTTC. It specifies CASSYSPEPHNEQFF.

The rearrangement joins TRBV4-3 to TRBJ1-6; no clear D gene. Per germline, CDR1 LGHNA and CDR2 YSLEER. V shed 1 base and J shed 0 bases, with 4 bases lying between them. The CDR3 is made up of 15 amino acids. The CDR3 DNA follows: TGCGCCAGCAGCCAAGGGTACTCCTATAATTCACCCCTCCACTTT. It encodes CASSQGYSYNSPLHF.

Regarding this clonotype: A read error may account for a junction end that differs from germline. The DNA of the CDR3 is TGTGCCAGCAGCTCCCTCTCCTACAATCAGCAGTTCTTC. Encoded protein: CASSSLSYNQQFF. This chain links TRBV7-2 with TRBJ2-1; D is undetermined. The CDR3 totals 13 residues. Germline V CDR1 and CDR2: SGHTA, FQGNSA.

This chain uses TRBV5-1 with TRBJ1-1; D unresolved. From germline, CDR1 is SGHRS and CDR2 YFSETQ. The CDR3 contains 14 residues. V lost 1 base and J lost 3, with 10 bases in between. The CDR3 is CASSLTPADTEAFF. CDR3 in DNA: TGCGCCAGCAGCTTGACACCGGCGGACACTGAAGCTTTCTTT.

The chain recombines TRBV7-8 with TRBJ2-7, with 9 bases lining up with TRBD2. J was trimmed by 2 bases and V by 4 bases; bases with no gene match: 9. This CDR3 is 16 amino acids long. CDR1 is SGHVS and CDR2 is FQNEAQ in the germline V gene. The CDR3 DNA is TGTGCCAGCAGCTCCCTGAGACTAGCGGTGCCCTACGAGCAGTACTTC. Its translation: CASSSLRLAVPYEQYF.

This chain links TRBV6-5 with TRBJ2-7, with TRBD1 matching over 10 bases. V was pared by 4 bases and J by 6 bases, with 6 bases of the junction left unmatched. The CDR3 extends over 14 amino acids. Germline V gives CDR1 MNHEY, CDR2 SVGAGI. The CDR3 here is CASSSVTGGVEQYF. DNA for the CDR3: TGTGCCAGCAGTTCCGTGACAGGGGGCGTCGAGCAGTACTTC.

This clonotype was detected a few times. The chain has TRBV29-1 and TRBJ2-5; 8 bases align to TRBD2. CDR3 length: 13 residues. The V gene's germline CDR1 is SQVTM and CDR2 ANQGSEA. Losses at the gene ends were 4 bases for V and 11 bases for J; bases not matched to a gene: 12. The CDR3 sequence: CSVGKRGMNEQYF. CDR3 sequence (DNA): TGCAGCGTTGGGAAGCGGGGGATGAATGAGCAGTACTTC.

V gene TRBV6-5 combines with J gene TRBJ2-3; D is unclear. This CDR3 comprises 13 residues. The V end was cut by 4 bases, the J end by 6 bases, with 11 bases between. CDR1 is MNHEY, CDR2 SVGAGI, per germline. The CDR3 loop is CASSSYIGDTQYF. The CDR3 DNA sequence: TGTGCCAGCAGTTCTTATATCGGGGATACGCAGTATTTT.

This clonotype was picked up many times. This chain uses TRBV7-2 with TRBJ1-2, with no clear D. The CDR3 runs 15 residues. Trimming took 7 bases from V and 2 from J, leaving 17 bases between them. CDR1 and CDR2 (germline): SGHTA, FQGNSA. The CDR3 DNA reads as TGTGCCAGCACCATAGAACGGGTTGTAAACTATGGCTACACCTTC. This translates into CASTIERVVNYGYTF.

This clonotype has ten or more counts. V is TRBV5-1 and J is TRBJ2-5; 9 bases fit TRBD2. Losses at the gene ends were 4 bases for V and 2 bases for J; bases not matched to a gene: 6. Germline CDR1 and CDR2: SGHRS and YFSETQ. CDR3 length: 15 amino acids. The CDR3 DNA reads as TGCGCCAGCAGCCAGGGACTAGCAGGGCAAGAGACCCAGTACTTC. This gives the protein CASSQGLAGQETQYF.

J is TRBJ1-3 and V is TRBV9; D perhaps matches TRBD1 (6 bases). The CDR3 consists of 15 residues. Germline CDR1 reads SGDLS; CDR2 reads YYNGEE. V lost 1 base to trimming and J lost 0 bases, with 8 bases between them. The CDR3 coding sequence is TGTGCCAGCAGCGTAACAGGGCTCTCTGGAAACACCATATATTTT. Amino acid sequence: CASSVTGLSGNTIYF.

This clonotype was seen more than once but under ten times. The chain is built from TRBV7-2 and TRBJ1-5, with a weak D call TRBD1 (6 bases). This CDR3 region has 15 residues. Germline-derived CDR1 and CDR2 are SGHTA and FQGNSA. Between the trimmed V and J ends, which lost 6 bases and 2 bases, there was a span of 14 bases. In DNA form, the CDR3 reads TGTGCCAGCAGGGGGACATCGAAGGGCAATCAGCCCCAGCATTTT. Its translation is CASRGTSKGNQPQHF.

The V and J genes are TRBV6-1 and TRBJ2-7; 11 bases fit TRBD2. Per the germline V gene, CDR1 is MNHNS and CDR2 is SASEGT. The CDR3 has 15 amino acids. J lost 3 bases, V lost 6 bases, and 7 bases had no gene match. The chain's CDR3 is CASRYPSGGNYEQYF. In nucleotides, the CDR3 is TGTGCCAGCAGATACCCTAGCGGGGGGAACTACGAGCAGTACTTC.

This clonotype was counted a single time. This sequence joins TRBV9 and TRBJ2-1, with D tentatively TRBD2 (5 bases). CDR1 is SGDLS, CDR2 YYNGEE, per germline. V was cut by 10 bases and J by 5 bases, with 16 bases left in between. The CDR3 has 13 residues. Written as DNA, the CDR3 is TGTGCCCGCGGGTCCCACCACGACAATGAGCAGTTCTTC. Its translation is CARGSHHDNEQFF.

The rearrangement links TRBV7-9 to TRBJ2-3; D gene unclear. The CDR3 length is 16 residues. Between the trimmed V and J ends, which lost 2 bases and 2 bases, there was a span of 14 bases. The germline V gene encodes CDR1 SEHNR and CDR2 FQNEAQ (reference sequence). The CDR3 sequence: CASSLYGSELTDTQYF. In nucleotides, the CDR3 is TGTGCCAGCAGCTTATACGGCTCAGAGCTCACAGATACGCAGTATTTT.

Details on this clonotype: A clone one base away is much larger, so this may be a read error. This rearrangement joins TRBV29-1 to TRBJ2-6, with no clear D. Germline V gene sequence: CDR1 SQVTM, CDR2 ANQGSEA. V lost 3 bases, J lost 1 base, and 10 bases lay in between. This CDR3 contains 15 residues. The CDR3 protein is CSVEYELSGANVLTF. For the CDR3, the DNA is TGCAGCGTTGAGTATGAGTTATCTGGGGCCAACGTCCTGACTTTC. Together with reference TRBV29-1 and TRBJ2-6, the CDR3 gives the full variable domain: SAVISQKPSRDICQRGTSLTIQCQVDSQVTMMFWYRQQPGQSLTLIATANQGSEATYESGFVIDKFPISRPNLTFSTLTVSNMSPEDSSIYLCSVEYELSGANVLTFGAGSRLTVL.

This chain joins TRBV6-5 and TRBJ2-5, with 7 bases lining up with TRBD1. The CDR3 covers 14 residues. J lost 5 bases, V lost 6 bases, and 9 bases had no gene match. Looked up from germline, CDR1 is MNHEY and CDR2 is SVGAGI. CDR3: CASRPDRVEETQYF. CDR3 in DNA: TGTGCCAGCAGACCTGACAGGGTAGAGGAGACCCAGTACTTC.

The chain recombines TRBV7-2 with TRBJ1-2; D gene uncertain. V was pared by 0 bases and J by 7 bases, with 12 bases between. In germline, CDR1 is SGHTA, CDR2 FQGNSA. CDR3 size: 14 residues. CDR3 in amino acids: CASSLARQPGGYTF. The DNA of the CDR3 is TGTGCCAGCAGCTTAGCGCGGCAGCCGGGTGGCTACACCTTC.

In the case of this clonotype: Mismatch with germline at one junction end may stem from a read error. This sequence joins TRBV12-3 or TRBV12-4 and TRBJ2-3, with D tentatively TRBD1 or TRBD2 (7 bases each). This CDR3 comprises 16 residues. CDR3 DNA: TGTGCCAGCACCCTGGGAAGGGGAGGGGGCACAGATACGGAGTATTTT. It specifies CASTLGRGGGTDTEYF.